One T cell receptor beta chain is described in this entry. No antigen is known for it. These data belong to a study of T cell responses to AZD1222 COVID-19 vaccine. Whole-study findings and limits: Breadth and depth of Spike-specific TCRs rose after two AZD1222 doses. Among the donors, most were white British and more were female, and clonal diversity was possibly underestimated.

After removal of 5 bases from V and 2 bases from J, the junction contained 6 bases not matched to a gene. The CDR3 length is 16 residues. The germline CDR1 and CDR2 sequences are MNHEY and SMNVEV (reference sequence). The protocol was immunoSEQ multiplex PCR, while the TCRdb copy is restricted to in-frame clones and leaves out a portion. The sample yields about 96,000 clones, 90% seen once. This sequence joins TRBV27 and TRBJ2-1; 10 positions match TRBD1. This TCR came from an adult in good health. Sequencing was performed on peripheral blood, taken on day 0 of AZD1222 vaccination. The chain's CDR3 is CASSPLTGGAYNEQFF. CDR3 DNA: TGTGCCAGCAGTCCGCTGACAGGGGGCGCCTACAATGAGCAGTTCTTC.